The clone carrying this T cell receptor (beta chain) showed up just once. Its specificity is unknown. These data belong to a study of cytomegalovirus exposure and HLA in healthy donors. Points from the study as a whole: When analyzed later, a missense DCLRE1C variant was found to be linked to TCR beta V- and J-gene trimming. TCR beta chains associated with HLA were, in a later analysis, more clonally expanded than equally common others.

The PCR had 60 Vbeta and 13 Jbeta primers. The data were produced by immunoSEQ multiplex PCR, yet TCRdb's version contains in-frame clones alone and is incomplete. The table lists about 130,000 clones, around three quarters of them singletons. This CDR3 region has 13 residues. Germline trimming cut 4 bases from V and 3 bases from J; bases unmatched to any gene: 5. Looked up from germline, CDR1 is GTSNPN and CDR2 is SVGIG (reference sequence). The sequenced sample was PBMCs. The V call is TRBV30, the J call TRBJ1-1; 7 positions match TRBD1. The TCR comes from a male donor in good health and CMV-seronegative. The CDR3 DNA is TGTGCCTGGACCACGACAGGGCACACTGAAGCTTTCTTT. As protein: CAWTTTGHTEAFF.